This T cell receptor beta chain was retrieved from a study of cytomegalovirus exposure and HLA in healthy donors (dated by TCRdb to the late 2010s). Context from the whole study: In an earlier analysis of under 750 of the donors, 276 Gb of sequence data and just under 120 million unique TCR beta sequences from 180 million or so T cells were reported. An early release that covered 500 to 800 HLA-typed donors contained 300 to 350 gigabases of sequencing data and about 93 million unique TCR sequences. Of the roughly 390 genotyped donors, 65% to 90% were placed in the genetic ancestry cluster associated with self-reported Caucasian donors. The study was designed to test whether signatures of past pathogen exposure could be identified by cataloging public T cell receptors. Using immunosequencing, the study profiled T cell repertoires from 500 to 800 subjects and related those repertoires to cytomegalovirus serostatus. Besides the first cohort of roughly 640 subjects, a separate validation cohort made up of over 95 different subjects was used. To predict cytomegalovirus infection status, the study brought together high-throughput TCR immunosequencing, statistical association of individual TCRs with disease status, and machine learning. A later analysis re-analyzed previously published TCR beta repertoires from 666 donors and added high-resolution HLA genotyping to study TCR occurrence patterns. In the later analysis, no new phenotypic data were used to find candidate immune exposures; instead, reliance was placed on TCR beta sequences and their occurrence across donors. An earlier analysis of 500 to 750 of the donors applied high-throughput TCR beta sequencing to assess whether each TCR beta V gene segment acted as functional or pseudogenic. Donor age, sex, ethnicity and CMV serostatus were compiled together with the repertoire data. A later genetic analysis took genome-wide SNP genotypes for about three fifths of the 666 donors and used that subset as a discovery cohort. Every repertoire in the discovery cohort had been generated on one and the same sequencing platform. Both class I and class II loci were covered by HLA typing, at four-digit resolution. Typing coverage differed by locus: A, B, C, DRB1 and DQB1 were typed in roughly 620-630 donors, DQA1 in about 500, DPA1 in 600 to 610, and DPB1 in around 490. Five DR-DQ haplotypes were handled as single units for association and clustering because linkage in the cohort was strong. On average, 235,054 unique TCR beta nucleotide sequences were sequenced per donor among a few hundred genotyped donors of the cohort, with roughly a sixth of those sequences being non-productive. Findings and caveats that apply to the study as a whole: A further reported finding was that TCR beta sequences accurately predicted the HLA-A and HLA-B alleles for most subjects in the first cohort. A later analysis reported that several top co-occurrence clusters appeared linked to parvovirus B19, influenza, CMV and Epstein-Barr virus. Sequencing depth was assumed to be roughly uniform across donors in the presence/absence analyses, though that assumption may not hold. Correlated functional status among segregating V segments might be attributable to linkage disequilibrium, but an unknown experimental factor could not be ruled out. In the study, approximately 150 TCR beta chains were listed as associated with cytomegalovirus. According to a later genetic analysis, donors in an Asian-associated ancestry cluster had fewer N-insertions in productive TCRs than the roughly 670-donor mean. According to the authors, the approach could potentially be generalized to other disease states and immunological phenotypes. The sequencing pipeline was judged likely to have produced a cluster of highly shared sequence variants as a technical artifact. For the cohort, immune exposure information was limited to CMV serostatus. The classifier was reported to diagnose cytomegalovirus status with high specificity and sensitivity in both the original and validation cohorts. Compared with equally common non-associated chains, HLA-associated TCR beta chains in a later analysis were more clonally expanded and had lower generation probabilities. A few of the identified cytomegalovirus-associated TCR beta chains were confirmed in vitro to be specific for cytomegalovirus antigens. Specific HLA alleles were associated with 15,000 to 20,000 TCR beta sequences at a false discovery rate of 0.05 in a later analysis. In an earlier analysis of over 550 of the donors, most TCR beta V segments were observed in productive rearrangements about 87% or about 30% of the time, broadly matching IMGT annotations. Because HLA typing was unavailable for some donors at each locus, only the typed subset was used in association tests. Because counts were too low, about 17 rarely observed V segments, including chromosome 9 orphons, were excluded from the earlier analysis of about 500 of the donors. An association between a missense DCLRE1C variant and V-gene and J-gene trimming of TCR beta chains was found in a later genetic analysis and replicated in an independent cohort. Assigning TCR associations to individual alleles was difficult when HLA alleles, especially DR and DQ, strongly co-occurred. A later analysis found that most CMV-associated TCR beta chains appeared HLA-restricted, with HLA associations seemingly driven largely by CMV exposure. In this cohort, only TCR beta chains were sequenced, and detectable features were limited by the absence of alpha or paired-chain data. In a later analysis, TCR association rates were found to vary across HLA loci, with the most associated TCRs seen for DRB1 alleles and the fewest for HLA-C alleles. While some public TCRs were present in many individuals, most TCR sequences turned up only very rarely across donors. The 87-base-pair reads could not distinguish some IMGT-functional V segments, including TRBV6-2 and TRBV6-3, so those segments were excluded.

For this clone: The specificity of this receptor is unknown. No much larger clone exists at a distance of one base, and base qualities are not known.

The library was produced with the immunoSEQ multiplex PCR assay. A mixture of 60 forward primers for TCR Vbeta segments and 13 reverse primers for TCR Jbeta segments was used in the multiplex PCR. A multiplex PCR assay on genomic DNA amplified the CDR3 region of rearranged TCR beta genes. The amplified TCR beta libraries were sequenced on the Illumina HiSeq System as 87-base-pair reads. Per the source publication's procedure: A later analysis counted around 72 million unique TCR beta chains across the approximately 700 repertoires, and some 11 million of these chains were shared by at least two donors. Raw reads were error-corrected and collapsed into unique sequences by a nearest-neighbor algorithm in which closely related sequences were merged to remove PCR and sequencing errors. Alignment of CDR3 sequences to IMGT reference sequences was used to assign V, D and J gene segments. For a sequence to be retained, at least a six-nucleotide match to both a V gene segment and a J gene segment was required. A rearrangement was called productive if the CDR3 had no stop codons and remained in frame with V and J, and every other rearrangement was called non-productive. Following IMGT convention, CDR3 was defined as the stretch from the second conserved V-encoded cysteine up to the conserved J-encoded phenylalanine. The earlier analysis of a few hundred of the donors excluded sequences that lacked an unambiguous match to a single V gene segment. In an earlier analysis of approximately 550 of the donors, V segments were called functional above 56.7% productive rearrangements and were called segregating when the between-donor standard deviation exceeded 5%. A statistical classification framework was built for diagnosing cytomegalovirus status from the catalog of TCR beta chain sequences. In a later analysis, TCR nucleotide sequences were compared against IMGT/GENE-DB human TR gene sequences so that V and J genes could be assigned. In a later analysis, CDR3 sequences and most-parsimonious VDJ recombination scenarios were assigned using the TCRdist pipeline. In a later analysis, each TCR beta chain was defined by its CDR3 amino acid sequence together with its V-gene family, and reads without a unique V-gene family were excluded. To address suspected cross-contamination and a sequencing artifact, a later analysis removed several hundred highly shared, low-generation-probability nucleotide sequences. In a later analysis, a clonal expansion index was calculated for each public chain from normalized within-repertoire ranks of inferred template counts. A later analysis computed generation probabilities with a VDJ recombination model fitted to out-of-frame rearrangements, and checked the results against IGoR. In a later analysis, TCR-TCR, TCR-HLA and TCR-CMV co-occurrence was scored with hypergeometric tests, and a repertoire-size bias correction was applied to TCR pairs. To estimate false discovery rates, a later analysis permuted the HLA or CMV assignments 20 times. A later analysis grouped co-occurring TCRs with DBSCAN, adding TCRdist sequence similarity when clustering within HLA-allele-positive subsets. Co-occurrence clustering excluded repertoires with fewer than 30,000 or more than 120,000 public chains, plus five with anomalous nucleotide sharing. TCRdb stores this immuneACCESS table with in-frame sequences only. Part of the clones is absent; in the studies checked, under half of the shortfall reflects unresolved V genes, and no reason is known for the rest. V and J calls and clone size are those listed in that table; D and trimming were worked out from the DNA. A total of some 190,000 clones appear in this sample, around three quarters of them only once. Clones ranked in the top ten supply over 2% of the sample.

Reading the germline V gene (reference sequence) gives CDR1 SGHAT and CDR2 FQDESV. The germline V and J ends show losses of 6 bases and 4 bases respectively, and no gene match explains 8 bases of the junction. Taken from cysteine to phenylalanine, the CDR3 has 16 residues. Only the CDR3 DNA stays, 48 bases, in frame from base 1. In total, roughly 670 healthy bone marrow donors made up the cohort. At the time of sampling, every cohort member was nominally healthy, though immune exposures that went unrecorded were likely present. The donor tested CMV seropositive, placing the donor among the 290 or so seropositive members of the cohort. A peripheral blood sample was provided by each donor, and peripheral blood mononuclear cells were used for TCR beta sequencing. Genomic DNA extraction from the blood cell samples was performed with the Qiagen DNeasy Blood Extraction Kit.

The TCR comes from a young woman in good health and CMV-seropositive. This chain joins TRBV11-1 to TRBJ2-1, and 11 bases in between align with TRBD2. Sequenced material: PBMCs. Here the CDR3 is given as CASSKMGLADYNEQFF. The sequence in DNA is TGTGCCAGCAGTAAAATGGGACTAGCGGATTACAATGAGCAGTTCTTC.